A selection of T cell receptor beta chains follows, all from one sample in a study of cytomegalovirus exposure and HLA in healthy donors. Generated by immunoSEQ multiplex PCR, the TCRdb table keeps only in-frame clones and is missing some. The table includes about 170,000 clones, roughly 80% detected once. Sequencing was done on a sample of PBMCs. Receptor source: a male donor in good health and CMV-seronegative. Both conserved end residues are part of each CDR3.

cdr3_aa: CASSPPGGGEQYF
j_call: TRBJ2-7
v_call: TRBV18
cdr3_length: 13

cdr3_aa: CASSPWGGSIQYF
j_call: TRBJ2-4
v_call: TRBV7-2
cdr3_length: 13

cdr3_aa: CASSNRDLGSDTQYF
j_call: TRBJ2-3
v_call: TRBV19
cdr3_length: 15

cdr3_aa: CASSYQSGGEQYF
j_call: TRBJ2-7
v_call: TRBV6-5
cdr3_length: 13

cdr3_aa: CASSLVVETHGEKLFF
j_call: TRBJ1-4
v_call: TRBV18
cdr3_length: 16

cdr3_aa: CASSPRTGPYEQYF
j_call: TRBJ2-7
v_call: TRBV6-5
cdr3_length: 14

cdr3_aa: CASKLAGDGELFF
j_call: TRBJ2-2
v_call: TRBV7-9
cdr3_length: 13

cdr3_aa: CASSAGWSNEQFF
j_call: TRBJ2-1
v_call: TRBV10-1
cdr3_length: 13

cdr3_aa: CASSDTGTGIFRELFF
j_call: TRBJ2-2
v_call: TRBV19
cdr3_length: 16

cdr3_aa: CASSLGTSDGYTF
j_call: TRBJ1-2
v_call: TRBV4-1
cdr3_length: 13

cdr3_aa: CASSIERDRVGETQYF
j_call: TRBJ2-5
v_call: TRBV5-6
cdr3_length: 16

cdr3_aa: CASSQRTGDGNTIYF
j_call: TRBJ1-3
v_call: TRBV18
cdr3_length: 15

cdr3_aa: CASSWRQVSTDTQYF
j_call: TRBJ2-3
v_call: TRBV5-1
cdr3_length: 15

cdr3_aa: CASSSSEGVSYEQYF
j_call: TRBJ2-7
v_call: TRBV5-1
cdr3_length: 15

cdr3_aa: CASSLDGRPFSGNTIYF
j_call: TRBJ1-3
v_call: TRBV13
cdr3_length: 17

cdr3_aa: CSVDSARGVLETQYF
j_call: TRBJ2-5
v_call: TRBV29-1
cdr3_length: 15

cdr3_aa: CASSLRDSNTEAFF
j_call: TRBJ1-1
v_call: TRBV7-9
cdr3_length: 14

cdr3_aa: CAISDRQAGYEQYF
j_call: TRBJ2-7
v_call: TRBV10-3
cdr3_length: 14

cdr3_aa: CASSPTWADQYF
j_call: TRBJ2-7
v_call: TRBV14
cdr3_length: 12

cdr3_aa: CASSSEVGRGYTF
j_call: TRBJ1-2
v_call: TRBV27
cdr3_length: 13

cdr3_aa: CASTKEVNTEAFF
j_call: TRBJ1-1
v_call: TRBV2
cdr3_length: 13

cdr3_aa: CSVGQGTSYEQYF
j_call: TRBJ2-7
v_call: TRBV29-1
cdr3_length: 13

cdr3_aa: CASSQDRGPGNTEAFF
j_call: TRBJ1-1
v_call: TRBV18
cdr3_length: 16

cdr3_aa: CASSLGAGNYEQYF
j_call: TRBJ2-7
v_call: TRBV27
cdr3_length: 14

cdr3_aa: CASSYGGQYEQYF
j_call: TRBJ2-7
v_call: TRBV5-4
cdr3_length: 13

cdr3_aa: CASSWPTGGGGANVLTF
j_call: TRBJ2-6
v_call: TRBV5-6
cdr3_length: 17

cdr3_aa: CSVGRSRQDEQYF
j_call: TRBJ2-7
v_call: TRBV29-1
cdr3_length: 13

cdr3_aa: CASSSGQGSSNEKLFF
j_call: TRBJ1-4
v_call: TRBV19
cdr3_length: 16

cdr3_aa: CASSSGQGLGNTEAFF
j_call: TRBJ1-1
v_call: TRBV7-9
cdr3_length: 16

cdr3_aa: CASSSGAPGQPQHF
j_call: TRBJ1-5
v_call: TRBV5-8
cdr3_length: 14

cdr3_aa: CASSGRQDAKNIQYF
j_call: TRBJ2-4
v_call: TRBV6-5
cdr3_length: 15

cdr3_aa: CAWGWGGAGLGMPQHF
j_call: TRBJ1-5
v_call: TRBV30
cdr3_length: 16

cdr3_aa: CASSGGGRGNEQFF
j_call: TRBJ2-1
v_call: TRBV5-4
cdr3_length: 14

cdr3_aa: CASSPGEADSYEQYF
j_call: TRBJ2-7
v_call: TRBV18
cdr3_length: 15

cdr3_aa: CASSQGQGPDGELFF
j_call: TRBJ2-2
v_call: TRBV4-2
cdr3_length: 15

cdr3_aa: CASSPLAGESSYEQYF
j_call: TRBJ2-7
v_call: TRBV11-2
cdr3_length: 16

cdr3_aa: CASSQDRGGASNYGYTF
j_call: TRBJ1-2
v_call: TRBV4-1
cdr3_length: 17

cdr3_aa: CASSLPGTVTDTEAFF
j_call: TRBJ1-1
v_call: TRBV5-1
cdr3_length: 16

cdr3_aa: CASSSDGVPYEQYF
j_call: TRBJ2-7
v_call: TRBV13
cdr3_length: 14

cdr3_aa: CASSDPGTGGTYEQYF
j_call: TRBJ2-7
v_call: TRBV6-1
cdr3_length: 16

cdr3_aa: CASSWWGGPNRGLDYGYTF
j_call: TRBJ1-2
v_call: TRBV27
cdr3_length: 19

cdr3_aa: CASSLLRGGMTDTQYF
j_call: TRBJ2-3
v_call: TRBV11-2
cdr3_length: 16

cdr3_aa: CASSLGGGSEAFF
j_call: TRBJ1-1
v_call: TRBV7-6
cdr3_length: 13

cdr3_aa: CASSFGSYEQYF
j_call: TRBJ2-7
v_call: TRBV2
cdr3_length: 12

cdr3_aa: CASSPSANEQFF
j_call: TRBJ2-1
v_call: TRBV5-1
cdr3_length: 12

cdr3_aa: CASSYSGTGFYEQYF
j_call: TRBJ2-7
v_call: TRBV6-5
cdr3_length: 15